This T cell receptor beta chain was captured in a study of neoadjuvant anti-PD-1 for oral cavity cancer. Study context: Patients without progression received a fourth nivolumab dose around day 43, then surgical resection on days 50-56. Study-wide points: TCR analyses covered only three patients per response group.

V shed 4 bases and J 4 bases; nucleotides not matched to a gene: 8. Germline V gene lookup returns CDR1 GTSNPN and CDR2 SVGIG (reference sequence). This CDR3 comprises 15 residues. Concerning this clone itself: The antigen remains unidentified.

PBMC libraries mostly used about 500 ng of input genomic DNA, with six replicates per sample. Assay: immunoSEQ multiplex PCR; the TCRdb copy retains only in-frame clones and omits some. The sample records about 14,000 clones, 55% to 80% being singletons. These newly diagnosed stage II-IVA oral cavity squamous cell carcinoma patients had no prior systemic or radiation treatment. The sample in question was PBMCs, obtained before nivolumab (anti-PD-1) treatment. This clonotype was obtained from a person aged 35-79 years with oral cavity squamous cell carcinoma. The chain carries TRBV30 and TRBJ2-2; 8 bases are shared with TRBD1. The CDR3: CAWNKGTGVTGELFF. CDR3 coding DNA: TGTGCCTGGAATAAAGGGACAGGTGTCACCGGGGAGCTGTTTTTT.